The present T cell receptor beta chain was sequenced within a study of T cells in Graves' hyperthyroidism and ophthalmopathy. About the research overall: Peripheral blood collection took place at initial diagnosis, before any treatment. General study points: Blood shared most expanded thyroid clonotypes above 0.001.

Per germline, CDR1 LGHDT and CDR2 YNNKEL (reference sequence). The CDR3 sequence is 15 residues long. V was clipped by 6 bases and J by 10 bases; unmatched bases: 12. Uncontrolled infections, other autoimmune diseases, pregnancy or lactation led to exclusion of patients. Concerning this clonotype: What it binds is unknown.

TCR beta CDR3 region amplification was performed from RNA transcripts. The study used the HTBI primer set for a first-round RT-PCR of the TCR CDR3. One entry per CDR3 protein, called by TCRdb with MiXCR from the multiplex PCR reads. Of about 420,000 distinct CDR3 sequences in the sample, around a sixth were seen once. The sequence derives from a woman younger than 30 with Graves' hyperthyroidism. Sequencing was done on a sample of blood. The chain has TRBV3-1 and TRBJ2-1, with 10 nucleotides matching TRBD2. CDR3 in DNA: TGTGCCAGCAGGGCGAAGGTAGCGGGGGGACCGGAGCAGTTCTTC. It yields the protein CASRAKVAGGPEQFF.